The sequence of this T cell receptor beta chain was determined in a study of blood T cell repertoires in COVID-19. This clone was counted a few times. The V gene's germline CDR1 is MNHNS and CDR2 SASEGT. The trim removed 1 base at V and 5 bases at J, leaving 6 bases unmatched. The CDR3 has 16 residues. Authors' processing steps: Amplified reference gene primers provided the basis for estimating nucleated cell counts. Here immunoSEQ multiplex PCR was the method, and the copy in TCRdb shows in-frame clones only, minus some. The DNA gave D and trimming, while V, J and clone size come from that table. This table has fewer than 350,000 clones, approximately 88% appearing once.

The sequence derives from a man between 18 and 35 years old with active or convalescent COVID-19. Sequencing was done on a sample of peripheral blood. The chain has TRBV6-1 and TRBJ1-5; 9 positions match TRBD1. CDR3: CASSEDGGQGHQPQHF. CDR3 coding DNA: TGTGCCAGCAGTGAAGATGGGGGACAGGGCCATCAGCCCCAGCATTTT.